Each of the 27 T cell receptor beta chains below was sequenced from the same sample in a study of blood T cell repertoires in COVID-19. Generated by immunoSEQ multiplex PCR, the TCRdb table keeps only in-frame clones and is missing some. Among under 250,000 clones, 86% were seen once, and the ten largest hold 9% to 15%. Material: peripheral blood. These receptors all stem from a man aged 80 or over with acute or convalescent COVID-19.

This chain connects TRBV12-3 or TRBV12-4 to TRBJ1-2, with a weak D call TRBD1 (6 bases). The CDR3 totals 12 residues. V lost 5 bases and J 4 bases, leaving 8 bases between the germline ends. The CDR3 reads CASSRTAYGYTF. DNA for the CDR3: TGTGCCAGCAGTCGGACAGCCTATGGCTACACCTTC.

CDR3 sequence reads: CASRTLTGGEGQPQHF. CDR3 in DNA: TGTGCCAGCAGAACCCTGACAGGGGGCGAAGGTCAGCCCCAGCATTTT. V is TRBV27 and J is TRBJ1-5, with 10 bases identical to TRBD1. Germline V gives CDR1 MNHEY, CDR2 SMNVEV (reference sequence). V lost 6 bases and J lost 6; bases outside the gene matches: 11. The CDR3 contains 16 residues.

The chain employs TRBV5-1 and TRBJ1-4; D gene uncertain. CDR1 and CDR2 from the germline V gene are SGHRS and YFSETQ. This CDR3 region has 16 residues. Trimming shortened V by 1 base and J by 0 bases, and 10 bases separated the two germline ends. The CDR3 nucleotides are TGCGCCAGCAGCTTGCCAGAGGGAGCAACTAATGAAAAACTGTTTTTT. Encoded protein: CASSLPEGATNEKLFF.

The chain uses TRBV19 and TRBJ2-5; no definite D call. Germline assignment: CDR1 LNHDA and CDR2 SQIVND (reference sequence). Trimming took 5 bases from V and 3 from J, leaving 10 bases between them. The CDR3 has 13 amino acids. The CDR3 sequence is CASSLGSKETQYF. The CDR3 region has the DNA TGTGCCAGTAGTTTAGGCTCTAAAGAGACCCAGTACTTC.

This sequence joins TRBV5-1 and TRBJ2-3; tentative D call: TRBD2 (6 bases). CDR3 length equals 14 residues. Germline values: CDR1 SGHRS, CDR2 YFSETQ. The ends were cut back, 3 bases at V and 0 bases at J, with 8 bases in the middle. The CDR3 spells CASSSGLSTDTQYF. The CDR3 DNA reads as TGCGCCAGCAGCTCGGGACTCAGCACAGATACGCAGTATTTT.

The chain couples TRBV6-2 or TRBV6-3 to TRBJ2-5; D uncertain. The CDR3 totals 13 residues. V lost 2 bases to trimming and J lost 2 bases, with 6 bases between them. Germline CDR1 is MNHEY and CDR2 is SVGEGT. In nucleotides, the CDR3 is TGTGCCAGCAGTTACGGCAGGCAAGAGACCCAGTACTTC. Its translation: CASSYGRQETQYF.

V and J are TRBV2 and TRBJ2-3, with 16 nucleotides matching TRBD2. Germline-derived CDR1 and CDR2 are SNHLY and FYNNEI. V lost 8 bases, J lost 5 bases, and 7 bases stayed unmatched. This CDR3 comprises 16 residues. In nucleotides, the CDR3 is TGTGCCAGCCGGGGGACTAGCGGGAGGGCCAGAGATACGCAGTATTTT. It translates to CASRGTSGRARDTQYF.

The V gene is TRBV4-2, the J gene TRBJ2-1; possibly TRBD2 for D (6 bases). CDR1 is LGHNA and CDR2 is YNFKEQ in the germline V gene. The CDR3 loop spans 13 amino acids. V was trimmed by 5 bases and J by 6 bases, leaving 11 bases between them. Here the CDR3 DNA reads TGTGCCAGCAGCTCCCGGGAGTTCAATGAGCAGTTCTTC. It encodes CASSSREFNEQFF.

In this sample, this clone turned up once. In DNA form, the CDR3 reads TGTGCCAGTAGTCCCTGGACTAGCGGGGAGGAGACCCAGTACTTC. This gives the protein CASSPWTSGEETQYF. The V call is TRBV19, the J call TRBJ2-5; 12 bases agree with TRBD2. Germline loops: CDR1 LNHDA, CDR2 SQIVND (reference sequence). The CDR3 sequence is 15 residues long. Trimming at V came to 5 bases and at J to 5 bases, leaving 6 bases not matched to a gene.

The chain couples TRBV5-6 to TRBJ1-4; 9 bases are shared with TRBD1. Germline trimming cut 4 bases from V and 8 bases from J; bases unmatched to any gene: 6. Germline V lookup: CDR1 SGHDT, CDR2 YYEEEE. This CDR3 spans 14 amino acids. The CDR3 region is CASSTLGQGEKLFF. The CDR3 region has the DNA TGTGCCAGCAGCACCCTGGGACAGGGAGAAAAACTGTTTTTT.

J is TRBJ1-4 and V is TRBV28; a weak D match, TRBD1 (5 bases). The CDR3 has 11 amino acids. V lost 6 bases and J lost 14, with 13 bases in between. Germline-derived CDR1 and CDR2 are MDHEN and SYDVKM. The CDR3 is CASREGIGLFF. CDR3 nucleotide sequence: TGTGCCAGCAGGGAGGGGATTGGGCTGTTTTTT.

The rearrangement links TRBV28 to TRBJ2-7; TRBD1 might be the D (7 bases). The CDR3 spans 13 residues. V was clipped by 7 bases and J by 3 bases, with 13 bases between them. In germline, CDR1 is MDHEN, CDR2 SYDVKM. Here the CDR3 reads CASNQGGVYEQYF. The CDR3, as DNA: TGTGCCAGCAACCAGGGGGGAGTCTACGAGCAGTACTTC.

V gene TRBV15 combines with J gene TRBJ1-5; D is ambiguous. With 1 base removed from V and 7 bases from J, the gap between germline ends came to 11 bases. The CDR3 is 14 residues long. Germline CDR1 and CDR2: LNHNV and YYDKDF (reference sequence). The DNA of the CDR3 is TGTGCCACCAGCAGAGTCGGACTAAACCAGCCCCAGCATTTT. Its translation is CATSRVGLNQPQHF.

The chain is built from TRBV3-1 (or the pseudogene TRBV3-2) and TRBJ1-1; D call uncertain. V was pared by 1 base and J by 7 bases, with 7 bases between. Germline-derived CDR1 and CDR2 are LGHDT and YNNKEL (reference sequence). This CDR3 is built from 12 residues. CDR3 residues: CASSQGQIEAFF. In DNA, the CDR3 is TGTGCCAGCAGCCAAGGACAAATTGAAGCTTTCTTT.

CDR3 protein: CASSPLFGAQYF. In DNA form, the CDR3 reads TGTGCCAGTAGTCCACTATTTGGAGCCCAGTACTTC. This chain links TRBV19 with TRBJ2-5, with no clear D. Germline V lookup: CDR1 LNHDA, CDR2 SQIVND (reference sequence). This CDR3 is built from 12 residues. With 5 bases removed from V and 9 bases from J, the gap between germline ends came to 13 bases.

The chain recombines TRBV21-1 with TRBJ2-2; the D segment call TRBD1 is taken from the table without a DNA check. TRBV21-1 counts as a pseudogene. This CDR3 is built from 19 residues. CDR3 DNA: TGTGCCAGCAGCAAAAACACCGACCGGGACAGGGGGGTAACCGGGGAGCTGTTTTTT. This codes for CASSKNTDRDRGVTGELFF.

The gene calls are TRBV7-2 and TRBJ1-3, with 7 bases lining up with TRBD1. V lost 1 base to trimming and J lost 4 bases; unmatched junction nucleotides: 4. This CDR3 is 15 amino acids long. The germline V gene encodes CDR1 SGHTA and CDR2 FQGNSA. In DNA form, the CDR3 reads TGTGCCAGCAGCTTAGTTAAAGGGGGCGGAAACACCATATATTTT. This encodes CASSLVKGGGNTIYF.

The chain joins TRBV7-9 to TRBJ2-7; 7 bases line up with TRBD1. The CDR3 runs 12 residues. V gave up 3 bases and J gave up 6 bases; unmatched junction bases: 2. Looked up from germline, CDR1 is SEHNR and CDR2 is FQNEAQ (reference sequence). Here the CDR3 reads CASSFGTAEQYF. The CDR3 coding sequence is TGTGCCAGCAGCTTTGGGACAGCCGAGCAGTACTTC.

This clone was seen more than once but under ten times. The rearrangement links TRBV20-1 to TRBJ1-5; 7 bases align to TRBD1. Germline V gene data show CDR1 as DFQATT and CDR2 as SNEGSKA (reference sequence). CDR3 length equals 15 residues. V trimming: 3 bases; J trimming: 1 base; junction bases outside the gene matches: 6. This CDR3 is CSASLGGQSNQPQHF. CDR3 sequence (DNA): TGCAGTGCTAGTTTAGGGGGCCAAAGCAATCAGCCCCAGCATTTT.

The count of this clone is one. V is TRBV28 and J is TRBJ1-4; 7 nucleotides align to TRBD1. V lost 7 bases to trimming and J lost 2 bases; unmatched junction nucleotides: 13. There are 17 residues in the CDR3. Germline V lookup: CDR1 MDHEN, CDR2 SYDVKM. The DNA of the CDR3 is TGTGCCAGCATCGCAGGGGGTTATGGGGGTACTAATGAAAAACTGTTTTTT. It is translated as CASIAGGYGGTNEKLFF.

The chain links TRBV19 to TRBJ2-7; TRBD2 matches 7 bases. This CDR3 contains 15 residues. V gave up 1 base and J gave up 3 bases; unmatched junction bases: 6. Germline lookup yields CDR1 LNHDA and CDR2 SQIVND (reference sequence). The CDR3 reads CASSIVGGGDYEQYF. The DNA of the CDR3 is TGTGCCAGTAGTATAGTTGGGGGGGGAGACTACGAGCAGTACTTC.

V is TRBV14 and J is TRBJ2-5, with a possible D match to TRBD2 (6 bases). Germline-derived CDR1 and CDR2 are SGHDN and FVKESK. The CDR3 spans 12 residues. V was trimmed by 5 bases and J by 6 bases, leaving 10 bases between them. The CDR3 loop is CASSLAGQTQYF. CDR3 DNA: TGTGCCAGCAGCTTGGCGGGGCAGACCCAGTACTTC.

The chain couples TRBV3-1 (or the pseudogene TRBV3-2) to TRBJ2-3; D is unclear. The V and J ends lost 5 bases and 3 bases respectively, with 9 bases between them. This CDR3 spans 13 amino acids. Germline loops: CDR1 LGHDT, CDR2 YNNKEL (reference sequence). CDR3 coding DNA: TGTGCCAGCAGCGTTGTGAGGACAGATACGCAGTATTTT. Encoded protein: CASSVVRTDTQYF.

The rearrangement links TRBV19 to TRBJ2-1; tentative D call: TRBD2 (6 bases). In germline, CDR1 is LNHDA, CDR2 SQIVND (reference sequence). The germline V and J ends were trimmed by 7 bases and 9 bases, with 16 bases remaining between them. The CDR3 length is 13 residues. The DNA for the CDR3 is TGTGCCAGTAATGCGCGGGGCCGGGGTGAGCAGTTCTTC. Amino acids: CASNARGRGEQFF. The full variable domain, in which reference TRBV19 and TRBJ2-1 provide the parts outside the CDR3, is DGGITQSPKYLFRKEGQNVTLSCEQNLNHDAMYWYRQDPGQGLRLIYYSQIVNDFQKGDIAEGYSVSREKKESFPLTVTSAQKNPTAFYLCASNARGRGEQFFGPGTRLTVL.

This chain links TRBV19 with TRBJ2-5; tentative D call: TRBD1 (7 bases). This CDR3 contains 15 residues. CDR1 is LNHDA and CDR2 is SQIVND in the germline V gene (reference sequence). The V end was cut by 1 base, the J end by 2 bases, with 11 bases between. CDR3 DNA: TGTGCCAGTAGTATAGGCGGGACAGCTCAAGAGACCCAGTACTTC. Its protein is CASSIGGTAQETQYF.

This clone was seen only a few times. The chain uses TRBV10-3 and TRBJ1-2, with a weak D call TRBD1 (5 bases). Germline-derived CDR1 and CDR2 are ENHRY and SYGVKD. The CDR3 extends over 16 amino acids. The ends were cut back, 4 bases at V and 4 bases at J, with 19 bases in the middle. Here the CDR3 reads CAISGPPGGSVYGYTF. The CDR3 DNA sequence: TGTGCCATCAGTGGACCCCCCGGGGGATCTGTCTATGGCTACACCTTC.

The gene calls are TRBV9 and TRBJ2-6; 12 positions match TRBD1. Losses at the gene ends were 0 bases for V and 3 bases for J; bases not matched to a gene: 4. Per germline, CDR1 SGDLS and CDR2 YYNGEE. CDR3 length: 18 amino acids. The CDR3, as DNA: TGTGCCAGCAGCGTAGGGGGGACAGGGGGCTATGGGGCCAACGTCCTGACTTTC. Protein sequence: CASSVGGTGGYGANVLTF.